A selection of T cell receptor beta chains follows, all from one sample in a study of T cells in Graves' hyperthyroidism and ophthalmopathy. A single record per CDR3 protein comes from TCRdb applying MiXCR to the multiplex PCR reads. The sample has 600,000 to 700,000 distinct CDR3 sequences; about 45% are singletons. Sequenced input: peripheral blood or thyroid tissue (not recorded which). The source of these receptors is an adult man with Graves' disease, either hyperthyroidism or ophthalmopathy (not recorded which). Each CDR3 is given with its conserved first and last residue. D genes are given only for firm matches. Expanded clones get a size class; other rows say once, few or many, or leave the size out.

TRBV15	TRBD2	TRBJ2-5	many	CATSQRTSGGETQYF	TGTGCCACCAGCCAGAGGACTAGCGGGGGAGAGACCCAGTACTTC
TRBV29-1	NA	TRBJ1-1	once	CSAWTEDTEAFF	TGCAGCGCCTGGACAGAAGACACTGAAGCTTTCTTT
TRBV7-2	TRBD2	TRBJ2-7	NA	CASSLVLLAGYEQYF	TGTGCCAGCAGCTTAGTCTTACTAGCGGGTTACGAGCAGTACTTC
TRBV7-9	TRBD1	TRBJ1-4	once	CASSVKQGGTNEKLFF	TGTGCCAGCAGCGTCAAACAGGGGGGAACTAATGAAAAACTGTTTTTT
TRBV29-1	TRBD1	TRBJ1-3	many	CSGTGGLAGNTIYF	TGCAGCGGAACAGGGGGACTCGCGGGAAACACCATATATTTT
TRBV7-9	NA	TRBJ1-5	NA	CASSSGASQNQPQHF	TGTGCCAGCAGCTCTGGAGCCTCCCAAAATCAGCCCCAGCATTTT
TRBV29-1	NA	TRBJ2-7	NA	CSARDEFYERYF	TGCAGTGCTAGAGATGAATTCTACGAGCGGTACTTC
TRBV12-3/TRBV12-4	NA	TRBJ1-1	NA	CASSLRRATEAFF	TGTGCCAGCAGTTTACGCAGGGCCACTGAAGCTTTCTTT
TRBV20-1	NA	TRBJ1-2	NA	CSASNDTGRHYGYTF	TGCAGTGCTAGTAATGATACAGGGAGGCACTATGGCTACACCTTC
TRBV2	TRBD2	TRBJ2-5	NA	CASSYGLAGGRQETQYF	TGTGCCAGCAGTTACGGGCTAGCGGGAGGACGCCAAGAGACCCAGTACTTC
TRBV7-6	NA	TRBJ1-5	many	CASSLVGGAHEPQHF	TGTGCCAGCAGCTTAGTTGGGGGGGCGCATGAGCCCCAGCATTTT
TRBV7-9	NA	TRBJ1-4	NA	CASSFLLQGTNEKLFF	TGTGCCAGCAGCTTCCTTTTACAGGGAACTAATGAAAAACTGTTTTTT
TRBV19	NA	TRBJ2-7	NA	CASSSRTASYEQYF	TGTGCCAGTAGTAGTCGGACAGCCTCCTACGAGCAGTACTTC
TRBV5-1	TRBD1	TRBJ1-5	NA	CASSQDLKAGQEHQPQHF	TGCGCCAGCAGCCAAGACCTGAAGGCGGGACAGGAACATCAGCCCCAGCATTTT
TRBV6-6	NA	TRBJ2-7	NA	CASPAPGYEQYF	TGTGCCAGCCCAGCCCCTGGCTACGAGCAGTACTTC
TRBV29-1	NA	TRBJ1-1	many	CSVEKPARNTEAFF	TGCAGCGTTGAGAAGCCCGCGCGGAACACTGAAGCTTTCTTT
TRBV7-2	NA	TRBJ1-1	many	CASSPTGKATNTEAFF	TGTGCCAGCAGCCCCACGGGGAAAGCAACGAACACTGAAGCTTTCTTT
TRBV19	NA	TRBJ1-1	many	CASARGGDTEAFF	TGTGCCAGTGCACGGGGTGGGGACACTGAAGCTTTCTTT
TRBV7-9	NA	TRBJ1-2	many	CASSLTAGNYGYTF	TGTGCCAGCAGCTTAACGGCAGGGAACTATGGCTACACCTTC
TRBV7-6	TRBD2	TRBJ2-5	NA	CASIAIGGASQTQYF	TGTGCCAGCATCGCGATCGGGGGGGCCTCACAGACCCAGTACTTC
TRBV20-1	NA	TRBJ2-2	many	CSARPVNTGELFF	TGCAGTGCTAGGCCGGTAAACACCGGGGAGCTGTTTTTT
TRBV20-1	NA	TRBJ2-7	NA	CSASKGTYEQYF	TGCAGTGCTAGCAAAGGGACCTACGAGCAGTACTTC
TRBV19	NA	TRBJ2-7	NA	CATRQALEQYF	TGTGCCACCCGACAGGCTCTCGAGCAGTACTTC
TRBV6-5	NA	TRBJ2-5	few	CASSSEGPLYF	TGTGCCAGCAGTTCGGAGGGTCCCCTGTACTTC
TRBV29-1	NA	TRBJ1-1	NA	CSATGGRNTEAFF	TGCAGCGCGACGGGGGGGCGGAACACTGAAGCTTTCTTT
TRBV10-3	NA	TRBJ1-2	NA	CAITGTYGYTF	TGTGCCATCACGGGAACATATGGCTACACCTTC
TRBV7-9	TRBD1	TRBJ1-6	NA	CASSGGQGATPLHF	TGTGCCAGCAGCGGGGGACAGGGGGCCACACCCCTCCACTTT
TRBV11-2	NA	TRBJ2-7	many	CAIGNYGDEQYF	TGTGCCATCGGGAATTACGGCGACGAGCAGTACTTC
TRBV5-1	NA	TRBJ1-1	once	CAGSLGNRNTEAFF	TGCGCCGGCAGCTTGGGTAACAGGAACACTGAAGCTTTCTTT